These 10 T cell receptor beta chains share one sample of origin, sequenced in a study of blood T cell repertoires in COVID-19 (dated by TCRdb to the early 2020s). The library was produced with the immunoSEQ multiplex PCR assay. What TCRdb holds here is the immuneACCESS table cut down to in-frame rearrangements. Part of the clones is not present; checked against another copy, under half of the missing clones reflect an unresolved V gene, and the others are unexplained. The sample has a few hundred thousand clones on record, roughly 90% of them singletons. Around 13% of the sample lies in the top ten. The material sequenced was peripheral blood. All receptors come from a woman aged 70-85 years with COVID-19, enrolled during active disease.

This clone ranks as medium-sized. The chain is built from TRBV4-2 and TRBJ2-7; 7 nucleotides line up with TRBD1. Germline CDR1 LGHNA, CDR2 YNFKEQ. V trimming: 0 bases; J trimming: 9 bases; junction bases outside the gene matches: 17. The length of the CDR3 is 17 residues. In DNA form, the CDR3 reads TGTGCCAGCAGCCAAGATGTTACGGGACAGCTATTTTGGGGGCAGTACTTC. Protein product: CASSQDVTGQLFWGQYF.

In regard to this clone: Other DNA sequences from this sample encode an identical CDR3 as well. The V and J genes are TRBV27 and TRBJ2-7; 9 bases are shared with TRBD1. Germline loops: CDR1 MNHEY, CDR2 SMNVEV (reference sequence). J gave up 4 bases and V 3 bases, and 4 bases lay outside the gene matches. The CDR3 is 14 residues long. CDR3 protein: CASSLGTGSYEQYF. The CDR3 DNA reads TGTGCCAGCAGTTTGGGGACAGGGAGTTACGAGCAGTACTTC.

V is TRBV12-3 or TRBV12-4 and J is TRBJ1-1; tentatively, D is TRBD1 (6 bases). This CDR3 has 13 residues. V was pared by 5 bases and J by 4 bases, with 11 bases between. CDR3 amino acids: CASSPGVGTEAFF. CDR3 DNA: TGTGCCAGCAGTCCAGGGGTCGGCACTGAAGCTTTCTTT.

The chain is built from TRBV7-2 and TRBJ2-3; TRBD1 might be the D (5 bases). There are 17 residues in the CDR3. V was trimmed by 6 bases and J by 4 bases, leaving 23 bases between them. Looked up from germline, CDR1 is SGHTA and CDR2 is FQGNSA. The CDR3 region has the DNA TGTGCCAGCAGGGGTCCCCATGGGGCCCAGACCCCAGATACGCAGTATTTT. It yields the protein CASRGPHGAQTPDTQYF.

The CDR3 DNA follows: TGTGCCAGCAGTGGGAGGAACAATGAGCAGTTCTTC. Its translation: CASSGRNNEQFF. This chain connects TRBV7-2 to TRBJ2-1, with D possibly being TRBD2 (6 bases). With 6 bases removed from V and 5 bases from J, the gap between germline ends came to 8 bases. This CDR3 spans 12 amino acids. The germline V gene encodes CDR1 SGHTA and CDR2 FQGNSA.

The chain joins TRBV13 to TRBJ2-3; 8 bases align to TRBD1. The CDR3 is made up of 16 amino acids. The J segment lost 4 bases and the V segment lost 3 bases, leaving 9 bases of the junction unmatched. Germline CDR1 and CDR2: PRHDT and FYEKMQ (reference sequence). The CDR3 protein is CASSFPGTGVSDTQYF. The DNA of the CDR3 is TGTGCCAGCAGCTTTCCCGGGACAGGAGTCTCAGATACGCAGTATTTT.

The rearrangement uses TRBV6-6 and TRBJ1-2, with no clear D. The CDR3 runs to 11 residues. CDR1 is MNHNY and CDR2 is SVGAGI in the germline V gene (reference sequence). Trimming shortened V by 0 bases and J by 9 bases, and 5 bases separated the two germline ends. The DNA for the CDR3 is TGTGCCAGCAGTTACTCCCAGAGCTACACCTTC. It is translated as CASSYSQSYTF.

V usage is TRBV6-5 and J usage is TRBJ1-3, with 7 positions matching TRBD1. V was pared by 7 bases and J by 3 bases, with 6 bases of the junction left unmatched. Germline CDR1 is MNHEY and CDR2 is SVGAGI. The CDR3 length is 14 residues. In DNA, the CDR3 is TGTGCCAGCAAACTACAGGGGAGTGGAAACACCATATATTTT. Its translation: CASKLQGSGNTIYF.

The CDR3 spells CASSRGPVETQYF. For the CDR3, the DNA is TGTGCCAGCTCACGCGGTCCGGTGGAGACCCAGTACTTC. This chain joins TRBV18 and TRBJ2-5; D ambiguous. The V gene's germline CDR1 is KGHSH and CDR2 LQKENI. The CDR3 consists of 13 residues. Trimming took 4 bases from V and 5 from J, leaving 11 bases between them. The entire variable domain, with the rest obtained from reference TRBV18 and TRBJ2-5, is as follows: NAGVMQNPRHLVRRRGQEARLRCSPMKGHSHVYWYRQLPEEGLKFMVYLQKENIIDESGMPKERFSAEFPKEGPSILRIQQVVRGDSAAYFCASSRGPVETQYFGPGTRLLVL.

This clone was picked up a small number of times. The chain has TRBV19 and TRBJ1-3; 10 bases fit TRBD1. The J segment lost 7 bases and the V segment lost 4 bases, leaving 7 bases of the junction unmatched. This CDR3 spans 15 amino acids. Germline V gene data show CDR1 as LNHDA and CDR2 as SQIVND (reference sequence). CDR3 bases: TGTGCCAGTAGTAGGACTTTGGGACAGGGGAACACCATATATTTT. This translates into CASSRTLGQGNTIYF.